This TCR beta chain was identified during a study of STAT3 mutations in large granular lymphocyte leukemia. Background on the study: Among longitudinally sequenced T-LGLL patients, roughly half had canonical activating STAT3 mutations detected.

On this clone itself: Its antigen is unidentified.

The germline CDR1 and CDR2 sequences are SGDLS and YYNGEE. V gave up 2 bases and J gave up 3 bases, with 15 bases separating them. This CDR3 region has 15 residues. Study-level results: Treatment regimens differed across patients between samplings. In about 30% of the 18 patients, new TCR clonotypes emerged after therapy. In several patients, dominant TCR clone burden exceeded STAT3 mutant burden. At least one immunodominant TCR beta clonotype appeared in every T-cell large granular lymphocyte leukemia patient.

This table comes from immunoSEQ multiplex PCR, and its TCRdb copy is limited to in-frame clones, with some not included. The sample lists over 10,000 clones, roughly 80% occurring once. This sequence originates from a man in his sixties with T-cell large granular lymphocyte leukemia. Some clones in this sample may be carry-over from other donors' samples. J is TRBJ2-7 and V is TRBV9; TRBD2 is a possible D gene (5 bases). Specimen: peripheral blood mononuclear cells. The DNA for the CDR3 is TGTGCCAGCAGCGTTAATAGCGCTAGTCACTACGAGCAGTACTTC. This translates into CASSVNSASHYEQYF.